The 28 T cell receptor beta chains in this list originate from one sample, sequenced in a study of cytomegalovirus exposure and HLA in healthy donors. It was with 60 Vbeta and 13 Jbeta primers that the PCR ran. The data were produced by immunoSEQ multiplex PCR, yet TCRdb's version contains in-frame clones alone and is incomplete. The sample comprises roughly 150,000 clones, about two thirds of which are singletons, and around 9.3% rests with the top ten. Input material: PBMCs. All receptors come from a man aged 25 to 45 in good health and CMV-seropositive.

The chain links TRBV5-4 to TRBJ2-7; D is unclear. This CDR3 is built from 14 residues. From germline, CDR1 is SGHNT and CDR2 YYREEE (reference sequence). The V and J ends lost 0 bases and 4 bases respectively, with 11 bases between them. CDR3 sequence (DNA): TGTGCCAGCAGCTTGGTTCCTGGGCTTTACGAGCAGTACTTC. Translating it yields CASSLVPGLYEQYF. The variable domain in full, with the rest retrieved from reference TRBV5-4 and TRBJ2-7, is ETGVTQSPTHLIKTRGQQVTLRCSSQSGHNTVSWYQQALGQGPQFIFQYYREEENGRGNFPPRFSGLQFPNYSSELNVNALELDDSALYLCASSLVPGLYEQYFGPGTRLTVT.

This clone was counted a few times. This chain's CDR3 is CASSISGLAGGMAGGQFF. The DNA for the CDR3 is TGTGCCAGTAGTATCTCGGGACTAGCGGGAGGGATGGCCGGGGGGCAGTTCTTC. The chain has TRBV19 and TRBJ2-1; 16 bases line up with TRBD2. Losses at the gene ends were 3 bases for V and 12 bases for J; bases not matched to a gene: 14. Germline values: CDR1 LNHDA, CDR2 SQIVND (reference sequence). This CDR3 is 18 amino acids long.

The chain links TRBV5-5 to TRBJ1-2, with D unresolved. Germline loops: CDR1 SGHKS, CDR2 YYEKEE (reference sequence). The CDR3 contains 13 residues. Trimming stripped 4 bases from V and 3 bases from J, with 10 bases between. The CDR3 nucleotides read TGTGCCAGCAGCCCTTGGAGGGACTATGGCTACACCTTC. It specifies CASSPWRDYGYTF.

This chain connects TRBV28 to TRBJ2-2; 14 bases map to TRBD2. Per the germline V gene, CDR1 is MDHEN and CDR2 is SYDVKM. Trimming took 5 bases from V and 5 from J; bases not matched to a gene: 10. This CDR3 region has 18 residues. The CDR3 sequence is CASSLGTSGRGWTGELFF. The CDR3 nucleotides are TGTGCCAGCAGTCTGGGGACTAGCGGGAGAGGGTGGACCGGGGAGCTGTTTTTT.

The CDR3 loop is CASRGGRPNYGYTF. CDR3 DNA: TGTGCCAGCAGGGGGGGACGGCCAAACTATGGCTACACCTTC. The chain carries TRBV6-5 and TRBJ1-2, with D perhaps TRBD1 (5 bases). Germline V gene sequence: CDR1 MNHEY, CDR2 SVGAGI. Trimming removed 6 bases from V and 2 bases from J, with 13 bases in between. The CDR3 sequence is 14 residues long.

Only a few counts were recorded for this clone. V usage is TRBV6-6 and J usage is TRBJ1-4; 8 nucleotides match TRBD1. Trimming took 5 bases from V and 4 from J; bases not matched to a gene: 6. Germline V gives CDR1 MNHNY, CDR2 SVGAGI (reference sequence). The CDR3 extends over 15 amino acids. CDR3 coding DNA: TGTGCCAGCAGTACTCGGACAGGGAATAATGAAAAACTGTTTTTT. It codes for CASSTRTGNNEKLFF.

CDR3 residues: CASSSNLDREETQYF. The CDR3, as DNA: TGCGCCAGCAGCTCCAACCTGGACAGAGAAGAGACCCAGTACTTC. The V call is TRBV5-1, the J call TRBJ2-5; D might be TRBD1 (6 bases). V dropped 3 bases and J dropped 3 bases, with 15 bases sitting between them. This CDR3 is built from 15 residues. Germline CDR1 SGHRS, CDR2 YFSETQ.

To note about this clone: Sequence at one end of the junction differs from germline and may be a read error. Other DNA sequences within the sample encode an identical CDR3. The chain recombines TRBV7-2 with TRBJ2-2; 9 nucleotides line up with TRBD1. The CDR3 is 16 residues long. The V gene's germline CDR1 is SGHTA and CDR2 FQGNSA. This CDR3 is CASSLAKTGGTGELFF. CDR3 in DNA: TGTGCCAGCAGCTTAGCGAAGACAGGGGGGACCGGAGAGCTGTTTTTT.

This clone has a single count. This chain uses TRBV11-1 with TRBJ2-3; TRBD1 matches at 7 bases. The V and J ends lost 2 bases and 0 bases, in that order; junction bases with no gene match: 8. Germline values: CDR1 SGHAT, CDR2 FQDESV (reference sequence). This CDR3 region has 17 residues. The DNA for the CDR3 is TGTGCCAGCAGCTTAAAACGGGGACAGCAAAGCACAGATACGCAGTATTTT. Translated, it gives CASSLKRGQQSTDTQYF.

V is TRBV15 and J is TRBJ1-4; D is undetermined. CDR3 size: 15 residues. V was shortened by 2 bases and J by 0 bases, with 7 bases between the two germline ends. Germline CDR1 and CDR2: LNHNV and YYDKDF (reference sequence). The CDR3 coding sequence is TGTGCCACCAGCAGATACACAGCAACTAATGAAAAACTGTTTTTT. It codes for CATSRYTATNEKLFF.

The V call is TRBV2, the J call TRBJ2-2; 9 bases fit TRBD1. Trimming at V came to 1 base and at J to 8 bases, leaving 8 bases not matched to a gene. The CDR3 runs to 16 residues. The V gene's germline CDR1 is SNHLY and CDR2 FYNNEI. Here the CDR3 DNA reads TGTGCCAGCAGTGAAGTCCCGGGACAGGGTTCAGGGGAGCTGTTTTTT. As protein: CASSEVPGQGSGELFF. Looking up the rest from reference TRBV2 and TRBJ2-2 gives the full variable domain: EPEVTQTPSHQVTQMGQEVILRCVPISNHLYFYWYRQILGQKVEFLVSFYNNEISEKSEIFDDQFSVERPDGSNFTLKIRSTKLEDSAMYFCASSEVPGQGSGELFFGEGSRLTVL.

The V call is TRBV19, the J call TRBJ2-1; a weak D match, TRBD1 (6 bases). The germline CDR1 and CDR2 sequences are LNHDA and SQIVND (reference sequence). V lost 5 bases to trimming and J lost 0 bases, with 14 bases between them. The CDR3 extends over 16 amino acids. CDR3 amino acids: CASSSLRGSSYNEQFF. The DNA for the CDR3 is TGTGCCAGTAGTTCCCTCAGGGGAAGCTCCTACAATGAGCAGTTCTTC. Drawing the rest from reference TRBV19 and TRBJ2-1, the complete variable domain is DGGITQSPKYLFRKEGQNVTLSCEQNLNHDAMYWYRQDPGQGLRLIYYSQIVNDFQKGDIAEGYSVSREKKESFPLTVTSAQKNPTAFYLCASSSLRGSSYNEQFFGPGTRLTVL.

The rearrangement uses TRBV7-9 and TRBJ2-3, with TRBD2 matching over 8 bases. Germline CDR1 is SEHNR and CDR2 is FQNEAQ (reference sequence). Trimming removed 4 bases from V and 4 bases from J; junction bases left unmatched: 7. The CDR3 has 15 residues. The CDR3 region has the DNA TGTGCCAGCAGCTCCAGCGGGAGCGGCGCAGATACGCAGTATTTT. This codes for CASSSSGSGADTQYF.

The V and J genes are TRBV7-6 and TRBJ2-5, with TRBD2 identical over 7 bases. This CDR3 comprises 14 residues. V lost 3 bases, J lost 0 bases, and 1 base stayed unmatched. Per the germline V gene, CDR1 is SGHVS and CDR2 is FNYEAQ. The DNA for the CDR3 is TGTGCCAGCAGCTTGACTAGCCACCAAGAGACCCAGTACTTC. Its translation is CASSLTSHQETQYF.

This clone came up once. This chain connects TRBV10-2 to TRBJ2-2, with D perhaps TRBD2 (6 bases). With 6 bases removed from V and 4 bases from J, the gap between germline ends came to 21 bases. From germline, CDR1 is WSHSY and CDR2 SAAADI. The CDR3 length is 17 residues. This CDR3 is CASRRSTLAEGTGELFF. In DNA, the CDR3 is TGCGCCAGCAGGAGGTCGACTTTAGCGGAGGGCACCGGGGAGCTGTTTTTT.

The chain uses TRBV28 and TRBJ2-7, with no clear D. CDR1 is MDHEN and CDR2 is SYDVKM in the germline V gene. Trimming left V 3 bases short and J 3 bases short, with 3 bases between. This CDR3 is 11 amino acids long. CDR3 sequence reads: CASSFIYEQYF. The CDR3 DNA reads as TGTGCCAGCAGTTTTATCTACGAGCAGTACTTC.

The genes are TRBV2 and TRBJ2-6, with 9 bases fitting TRBD1. This CDR3 comprises 16 residues. The germline gives CDR1 SNHLY, CDR2 FYNNEI. The junction had 3 bases not matched to a gene; V was cut back by 6 bases and J by 0 bases. The chain's CDR3 is CASRGTGPSGANVLTF. The CDR3 nucleotides read TGTGCCAGCAGGGGGACAGGGCCCTCTGGGGCCAACGTCCTGACTTTC.

This clone has a handful of counts. The V call is TRBV4-1, the J call TRBJ2-5; D call uncertain. V was pared by 2 bases and J by 1 base, with 8 bases between. This CDR3 spans 14 amino acids. Germline assignment: CDR1 MGHRA and CDR2 YSYEKL. The CDR3 region is CASSQYLFQETQYF. For the CDR3, the DNA is TGCGCCAGCAGCCAATATTTGTTCCAAGAGACCCAGTACTTC.

The V and J genes are TRBV6-5 and TRBJ1-6; a possible D gene is TRBD1 (6 bases). The germline CDR1 and CDR2 sequences are MNHEY and SVGAGI. Trimming left V 2 bases short and J 6 bases short, with 11 bases between. The CDR3 is 15 amino acids. In DNA form, the CDR3 reads TGTGCCAGCAGTTACGGAGCGGACAGTAATTCACCCCTCCACTTT. Amino acids: CASSYGADSNSPLHF.

The CDR3 spells CASSLEGAYEQYF. CDR3 DNA sequence: TGTGCCAGCAGCTTAGAGGGGGCCTACGAGCAGTACTTC. The V and J genes are TRBV7-6 and TRBJ2-7, with D possibly TRBD1 on 6 matching bases. The V and J ends lost 1 base and 2 bases respectively, with 6 bases between them. The CDR3 is made up of 13 amino acids. CDR1 and CDR2 from the germline V gene are SGHVS and FNYEAQ. The full variable domain, completed using reference TRBV7-6 and TRBJ2-7, is GAGVSQSPRYKVTKRGQDVALRCDPISGHVSLYWYRQALGQGPEFLTYFNYEAQQDKSGLPNDRFSAERPEGSISTLTIQRTEQRDSAMYRCASSLEGAYEQYFGPGTRLTVT.

J is TRBJ1-2 and V is TRBV19; TRBD1 agrees at 10 bases. Looked up from germline, CDR1 is LNHDA and CDR2 is SQIVND (reference sequence). V gave up 4 bases and J gave up 7 bases; unmatched junction bases: 6. This CDR3 comprises 14 residues. The CDR3 here is CASSTFGQGGGYTF. CDR3 in DNA: TGTGCCAGTAGTACCTTCGGACAGGGGGGTGGCTACACCTTC.

This clone was detected only a few times. CDR3 nucleotide sequence: TGCGCCAGCAGCTACGGGGAGGGCAATGAGCAGTTCTTC. It translates to CASSYGEGNEQFF. The chain is built from TRBV5-1 and TRBJ2-1, with 7 bases lining up with TRBD2. The CDR3 spans 13 residues. Per germline, CDR1 SGHRS and CDR2 YFSETQ. J gave up 6 bases and V 3 bases, and 3 bases lay outside the gene matches.

This sequence joins TRBV2 and TRBJ2-7; a weak D match, TRBD2 (5 bases). The CDR3 is 14 residues long. V gave up 3 bases and J gave up 3 bases, with 12 bases separating them. The germline V gene encodes CDR1 SNHLY and CDR2 FYNNEI. The DNA of the CDR3 is TGTGCCAGCAGTGAGGGTGGTGAGGGCTACGAGCAGTACTTC. It specifies CASSEGGEGYEQYF.

The chain joins TRBV7-7 to TRBJ2-1; 8 nucleotides agree with TRBD2. J was trimmed by 9 bases and V by 5 bases; bases with no gene match: 6. Per germline, CDR1 SSHAT and CDR2 FNYEAQ (reference sequence). The CDR3 is 13 residues long. CDR3 residues: CASSLQGTSEQFF. As DNA, the CDR3 is TGTGCCAGCAGCCTCCAGGGGACTAGTGAGCAGTTCTTC.

The chain joins TRBV7-2 to TRBJ2-4, with D perhaps matching TRBD1 (6 bases). The CDR3 consists of 14 residues. Between the trimmed V and J ends, which lost 6 bases and 3 bases, there was a span of 12 bases. Germline assignment: CDR1 SGHTA and CDR2 FQGNSA. This chain's CDR3 is CASRIQGDKNIQYF. CDR3 nucleotides: TGTGCCAGCAGGATACAGGGAGACAAAAACATTCAGTACTTC.

V gene TRBV27 combines with J gene TRBJ1-2; 8 nucleotides agree with TRBD1. This CDR3 is 16 amino acids long. Germline values: CDR1 MNHEY, CDR2 SMNVEV (reference sequence). Trimming at V came to 5 bases and at J to 7 bases, leaving 15 bases not matched to a gene. DNA of the CDR3: TGTGCCAGCAGTAAGATTTTGTCAGGGGGCTACGGTGGCTACACCTTC. Translated, it gives CASSKILSGGYGGYTF.

The chain joins TRBV11-2 to TRBJ2-5; D is ambiguous. The V end lost 1 base, the J end lost 1 base, and 13 bases lay between the germline ends. The germline CDR1 and CDR2 sequences are SGHAT and FQNNGV. This CDR3 contains 16 residues. The CDR3 nucleotides are TGTGCCAGCAGCTTAGGCAGTACTAATGCCCAAGAGACCCAGTACTTC. It specifies CASSLGSTNAQETQYF.

On this clone itself: At one boundary the junction diverges from the germline segment, which might be a read error. The gene calls are TRBV9 and TRBJ2-7, with TRBD2 matching over 14 bases. Germline V gene lookup returns CDR1 SGDLS and CDR2 YYNGEE. The CDR3 has 17 residues. CDR3 region: CVSSERLAGGRSYEQYF. The CDR3 DNA follows: TGTGTCAGCAGCGAACGACTAGCGGGAGGGCGATCCTACGAGCAGTACTTC. The full variable domain, its missing parts supplied by reference TRBV9 and TRBJ2-7, is DSGVTQTPKHLITATGQRVTLRCSPRSGDLSVYWYQQSLDQGLQFLIQYYNGEERAKGNILERFSAQQFPDLHSELNLSSLELGDSALYFCVSSERLAGGRSYEQYFGPGTRLTVT.